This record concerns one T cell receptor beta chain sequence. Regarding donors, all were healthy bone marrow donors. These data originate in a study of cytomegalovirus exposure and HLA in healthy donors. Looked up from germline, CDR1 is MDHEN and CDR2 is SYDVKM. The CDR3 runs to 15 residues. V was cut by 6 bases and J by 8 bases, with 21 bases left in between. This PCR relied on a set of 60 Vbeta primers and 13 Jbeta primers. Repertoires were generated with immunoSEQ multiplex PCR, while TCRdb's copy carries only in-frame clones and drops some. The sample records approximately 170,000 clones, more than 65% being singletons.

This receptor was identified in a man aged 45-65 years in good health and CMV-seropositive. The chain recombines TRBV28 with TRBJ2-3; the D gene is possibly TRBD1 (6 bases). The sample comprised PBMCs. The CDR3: CASRAQGSLGVTQYF. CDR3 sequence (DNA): TGTGCCAGCAGAGCACAGGGCTCGTTGGGAGTTACGCAGTATTTT.